This T cell receptor (beta chain) comes out of a study of T cells in Graves' hyperthyroidism and ophthalmopathy. Many counts were recorded for this clonotype. Trimming cost V 4 bases and J 5 bases, with 21 bases left between them. The CDR3 has 16 residues. Germline values: CDR1 MNHEY, CDR2 SMNVEV (reference sequence). Amplified TCR beta CDR3 regions derived from RNA transcripts. HTBI primers drove first-round RT-PCR of the TCR CDR3. Using its own MiXCR run on the multiplex PCR reads, TCRdb lists one record per CDR3 protein. The sample lists 350,000 to 400,000 distinct CDR3 sequences, 15% to 20% occurring once.

The origin of this receptor is a woman under 30 with Graves' hyperthyroidism. The chain has TRBV27 and TRBJ2-7; tentatively, D is TRBD1 (6 bases). Sequenced input: blood. The DNA of the CDR3 is TGTGCCAGCAGTTCCCTCGGACAGCGAAATTCGAACGAGCAGTACTTC. Translation gives CASSSLGQRNSNEQYF.